This TCR beta chain derives from a study of post-analysis software for immune sequencing data. The wider study: The courses of disease that were included comprised relapsing-remitting, secondary progressive and progressive-relapsing multiple sclerosis.

Germline loops: CDR1 SGHTS, CDR2 YDEGEE. This CDR3 spans 15 amino acids. Concerning this clonotype itself: Its antigen is currently unknown. The junction differs from germline at one of its ends, possibly a read error.

Libraries were made from TCR beta cDNA, and they carried unique molecular identifiers. There were about 0.95 to 11 million T cells, and about 500,000 cDNA molecules came from them. TCRdb re-derived calls from the PCR reads in MiXCR, one entry per CDR3 protein. The sample holds over 700,000 distinct CDR3 sequences, 25% to 30% seen once. General study results and limits: Relative to controls, patients with multiple sclerosis showed significantly lower normalized Chao1 diversity. The five TRBV segments detected at higher frequency in patients than in controls included TRBV5-6, TRBV5-1 and TRBV20-1.

The sample taken for sequencing was blood. The chain links TRBV5-8 to TRBJ2-3; D possibly matches TRBD1 or TRBD2 (5 bases each). The clonotype was recovered from a girl under 18 with multiple sclerosis. The CDR3 nucleotides read TGTGCCAGCAGCCCCGGGGCCATTAGCACAGATGCGCAGTATTTT. Translated, it gives CASSPGAISTDAQYF.